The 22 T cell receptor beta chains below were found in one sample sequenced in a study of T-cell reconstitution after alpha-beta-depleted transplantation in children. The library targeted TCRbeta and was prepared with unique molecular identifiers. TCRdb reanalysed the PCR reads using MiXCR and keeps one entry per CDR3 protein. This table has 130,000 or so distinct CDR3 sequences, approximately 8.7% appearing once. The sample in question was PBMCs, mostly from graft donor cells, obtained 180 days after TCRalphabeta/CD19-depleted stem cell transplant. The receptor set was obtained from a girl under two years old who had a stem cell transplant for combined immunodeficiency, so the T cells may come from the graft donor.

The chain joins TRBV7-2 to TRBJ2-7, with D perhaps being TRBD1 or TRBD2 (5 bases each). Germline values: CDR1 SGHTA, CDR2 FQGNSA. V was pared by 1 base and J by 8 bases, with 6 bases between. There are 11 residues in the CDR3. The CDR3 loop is CASSLGGKQYF. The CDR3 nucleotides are TGTGCCAGCAGCTTAGGGGGGAAGCAGTACTTC.

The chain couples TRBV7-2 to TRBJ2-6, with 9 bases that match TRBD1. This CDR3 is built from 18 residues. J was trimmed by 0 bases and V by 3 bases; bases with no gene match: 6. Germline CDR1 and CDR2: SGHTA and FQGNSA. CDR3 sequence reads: CASSLAGTGPSGANVLTF. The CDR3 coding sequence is TGTGCCAGCAGCTTGGCCGGGACAGGGCCCTCTGGGGCCAACGTCCTGACTTTC.

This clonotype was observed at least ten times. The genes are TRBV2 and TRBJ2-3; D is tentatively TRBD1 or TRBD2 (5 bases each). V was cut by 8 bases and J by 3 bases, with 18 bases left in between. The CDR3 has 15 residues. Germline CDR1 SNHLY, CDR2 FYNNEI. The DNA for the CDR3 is TGTGCCAGCCGAACAGTACTAGGGGCTACAGATACGCAGTATTTT. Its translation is CASRTVLGATDTQYF.

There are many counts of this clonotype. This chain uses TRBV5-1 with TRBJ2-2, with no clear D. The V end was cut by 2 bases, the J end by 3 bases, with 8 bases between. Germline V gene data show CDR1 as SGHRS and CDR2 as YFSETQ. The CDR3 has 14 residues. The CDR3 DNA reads TGCGCCAGCAGCTTCGACACGGACACCGGGGAGCTGTTTTTT. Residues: CASSFDTDTGELFF.

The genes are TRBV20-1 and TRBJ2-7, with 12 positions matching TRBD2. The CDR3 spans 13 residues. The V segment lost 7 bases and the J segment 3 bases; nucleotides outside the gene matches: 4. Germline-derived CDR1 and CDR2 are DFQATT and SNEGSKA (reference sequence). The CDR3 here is CSVRTSGDYEQYF. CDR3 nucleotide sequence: TGCAGTGTACGGACTAGCGGGGACTACGAGCAGTACTTC.

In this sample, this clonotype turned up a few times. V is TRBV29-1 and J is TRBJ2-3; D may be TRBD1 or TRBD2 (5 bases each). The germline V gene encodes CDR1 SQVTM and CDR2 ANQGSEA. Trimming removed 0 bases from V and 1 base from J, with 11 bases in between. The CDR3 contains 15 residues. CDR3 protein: CSVEDRDRRTDTQYF. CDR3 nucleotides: TGCAGCGTTGAAGATCGGGACCGACGCACAGATACGCAGTATTTT.

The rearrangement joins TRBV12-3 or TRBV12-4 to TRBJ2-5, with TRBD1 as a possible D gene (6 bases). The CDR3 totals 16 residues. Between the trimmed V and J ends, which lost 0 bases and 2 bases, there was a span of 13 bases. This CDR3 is CASSLAFEDRQETQYF. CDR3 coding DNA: TGTGCCAGCAGTTTAGCGTTCGAGGACAGACAAGAGACCCAGTACTTC.

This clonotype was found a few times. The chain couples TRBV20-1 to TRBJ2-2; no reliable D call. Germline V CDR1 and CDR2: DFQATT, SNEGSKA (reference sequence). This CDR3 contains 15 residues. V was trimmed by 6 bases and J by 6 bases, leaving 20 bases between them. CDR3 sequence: CSAPRPDVGPGELFF. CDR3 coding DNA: TGCAGTGCGCCCCGACCAGACGTAGGGCCCGGGGAGCTGTTTTTT.

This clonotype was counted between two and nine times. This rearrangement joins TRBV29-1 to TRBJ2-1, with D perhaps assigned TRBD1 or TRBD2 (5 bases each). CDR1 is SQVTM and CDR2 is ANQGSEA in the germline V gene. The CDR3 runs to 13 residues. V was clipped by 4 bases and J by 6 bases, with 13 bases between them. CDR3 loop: CSVGGAGFNEQFF. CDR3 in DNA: TGCAGCGTTGGAGGGGCGGGTTTCAATGAGCAGTTCTTC.

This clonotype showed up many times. The chain's CDR3 is CSVERDRWNEQFF. The CDR3 region has the DNA TGCAGCGTTGAAAGGGACAGGTGGAATGAGCAGTTCTTC. J is TRBJ2-1 and V is TRBV29-1; TRBD1 aligns across 8 bases. With 2 bases clipped from V and 7 bases from J, the junction kept 4 bases outside the gene matches. This CDR3 spans 13 amino acids. Germline CDR1 reads SQVTM; CDR2 reads ANQGSEA.

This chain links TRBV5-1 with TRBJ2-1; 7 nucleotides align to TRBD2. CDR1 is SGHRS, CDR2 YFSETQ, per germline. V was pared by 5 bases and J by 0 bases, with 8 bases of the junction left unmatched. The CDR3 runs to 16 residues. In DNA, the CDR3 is TGCGCCAGCAGTTTCTTGGGGGGGGGCTCCTACAATGAGCAGTTCTTC. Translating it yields CASSFLGGGSYNEQFF.

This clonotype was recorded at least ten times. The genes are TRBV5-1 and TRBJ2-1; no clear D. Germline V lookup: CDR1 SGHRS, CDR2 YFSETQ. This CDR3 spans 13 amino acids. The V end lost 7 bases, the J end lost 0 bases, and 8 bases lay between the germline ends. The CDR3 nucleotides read TGCGCCAGCCGACTCAGCTCCTACAATGAGCAGTTCTTC. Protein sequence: CASRLSSYNEQFF.

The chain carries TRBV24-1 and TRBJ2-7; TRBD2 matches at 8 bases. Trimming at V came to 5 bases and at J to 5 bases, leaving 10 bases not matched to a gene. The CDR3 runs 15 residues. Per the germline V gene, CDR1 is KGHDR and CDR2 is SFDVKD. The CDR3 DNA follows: TGTGCCACCAGTGGTCAACCGGGACTAGACAACGAGCAGTACTTC. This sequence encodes CATSGQPGLDNEQYF.

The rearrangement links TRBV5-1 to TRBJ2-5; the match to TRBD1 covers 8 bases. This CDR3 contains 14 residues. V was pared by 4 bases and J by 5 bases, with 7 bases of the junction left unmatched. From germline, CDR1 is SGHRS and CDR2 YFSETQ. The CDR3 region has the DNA TGCGCCAGCAGCCGGGACAGGTGGGATGAGACCCAGTACTTC. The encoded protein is CASSRDRWDETQYF.

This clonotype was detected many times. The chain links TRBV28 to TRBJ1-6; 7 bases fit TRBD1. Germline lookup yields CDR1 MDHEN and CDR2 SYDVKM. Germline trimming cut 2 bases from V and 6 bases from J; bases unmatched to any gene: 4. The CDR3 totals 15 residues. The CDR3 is CASSLQGVFNSPLHF. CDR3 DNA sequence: TGTGCCAGCAGTTTACAGGGGGTCTTTAATTCACCCCTCCACTTT.

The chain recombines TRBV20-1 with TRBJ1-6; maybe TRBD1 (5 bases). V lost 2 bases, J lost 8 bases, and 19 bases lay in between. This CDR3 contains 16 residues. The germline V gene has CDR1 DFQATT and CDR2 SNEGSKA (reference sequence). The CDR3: CSARPRGVQPHSPLHF. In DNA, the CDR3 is TGCAGTGCTAGACCCCGGGGGGTACAGCCCCATTCACCCCTCCACTTT.

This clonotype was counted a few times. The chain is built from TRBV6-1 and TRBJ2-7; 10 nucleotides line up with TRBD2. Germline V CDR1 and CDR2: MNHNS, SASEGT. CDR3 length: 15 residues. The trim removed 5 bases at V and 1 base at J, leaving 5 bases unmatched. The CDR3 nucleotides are TGTGCCAGCAGTCGTCTAGCGGGAGCTTCCTACGAGCAGTACTTC. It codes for CASSRLAGASYEQYF.

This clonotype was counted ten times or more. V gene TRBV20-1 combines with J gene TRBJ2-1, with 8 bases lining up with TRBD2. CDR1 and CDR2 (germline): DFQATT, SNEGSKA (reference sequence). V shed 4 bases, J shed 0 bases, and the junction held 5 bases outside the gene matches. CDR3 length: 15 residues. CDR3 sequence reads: CSATKRGLSYNEQFF. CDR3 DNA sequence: TGCAGTGCTACAAAGCGGGGGCTCTCCTACAATGAGCAGTTCTTC.

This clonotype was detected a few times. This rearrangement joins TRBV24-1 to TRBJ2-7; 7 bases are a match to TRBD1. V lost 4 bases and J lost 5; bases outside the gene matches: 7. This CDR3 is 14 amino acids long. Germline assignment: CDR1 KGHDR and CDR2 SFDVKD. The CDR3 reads CATSDPDRDNEQYF. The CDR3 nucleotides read TGTGCCACCAGTGACCCCGACAGGGACAACGAGCAGTACTTC.

The CDR3 region is CASSPFGPTAEQFF. CDR3 coding DNA: TGTGCCAGCAGCCCTTTCGGGCCGACGGCTGAGCAGTTCTTC. The rearrangement joins TRBV7-8 to TRBJ2-1; no definite D call. Germline-derived CDR1 and CDR2 are SGHVS and FQNEAQ. This CDR3 has 14 residues. Trimming removed 5 bases from V and 9 bases from J, with 17 bases in between. The whole variable domain, filled in from reference TRBV7-8 and TRBJ2-1, reads GAGVSQSPRYKVAKRGQDVALRCDPISGHVSLFWYQQALGQGPEFLTYFQNEAQLDKSGLPSDRFFAERPEGSVSTLKIQRTQQEDSAVYLCASSPFGPTAEQFFGPGTRLTVL.

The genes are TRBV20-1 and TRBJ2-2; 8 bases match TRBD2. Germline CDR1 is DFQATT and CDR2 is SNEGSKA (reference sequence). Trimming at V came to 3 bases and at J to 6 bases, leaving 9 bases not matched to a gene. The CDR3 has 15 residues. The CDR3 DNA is TGCAGTGCTAGTCGGAGCGGGAGCTTGTCCGGGGAGCTGTTTTTT. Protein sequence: CSASRSGSLSGELFF.

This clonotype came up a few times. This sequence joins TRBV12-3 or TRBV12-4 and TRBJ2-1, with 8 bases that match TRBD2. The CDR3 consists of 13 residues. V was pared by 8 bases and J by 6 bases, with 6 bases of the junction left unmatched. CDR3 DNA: TGTGCCAGCCGCCGGAGCGGGAGCAATGAGCAGTTCTTC. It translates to CASRRSGSNEQFF.